This TCR beta chain appears in the sequencing data of a study of T cell responses to AZD1222 COVID-19 vaccine. On the study more broadly: Analysis merged second doses at about 4 or about 12 weeks. General observations from the study: At study baseline, merely six AZD1222 recipients were seropositive.

Note on this clone: Its target is unknown.

Trimming took 8 bases from V and 2 from J, leaving 7 bases between them. The CDR3 contains 12 residues. The V gene's germline CDR1 is MDHEN and CDR2 SYDVKM. Libraries were prepared by immunoSEQ multiplex PCR; TCRdb keeps only in-frame clonotypes and omits some of them. Of approximately 100,000 clones listed, 86% are singletons. The receptor was derived from an adult in good health. The genes are TRBV28 and TRBJ1-3; possible D gene TRBD1, 5 bases. The material was peripheral blood, obtained on day 0 of AZD1222 vaccination. CDR3 amino acids: CASQDTGNTIYF. In DNA, the CDR3 is TGTGCCAGCCAGGACACTGGAAACACCATATATTTT.